This T cell receptor beta chain derives from a study of blood T cell repertoires in COVID-19. Turning to the study itself: PBMCs, B-cell-depleted T cells, or T cells provided the cDNA or gDNA that made up the material.

Using immunoSEQ multiplex PCR, the repertoire was profiled, and TCRdb retains in-frame clones only, with some absent. There are some 250,000 clones in the sample; over 75% occur only once, and around 0.7% lies in the top ten. In germline, CDR1 is SNHLY, CDR2 FYNNEI. Deletions cut 0 bases from V and 0 bases from J, with 9 bases between. There are 17 residues in the CDR3. Worth noting for this clone: This sample also contains other DNA sequences that code for the same CDR3.

This rearrangement joins TRBV2 to TRBJ2-6; D perhaps matches TRBD2 (6 bases). What was sequenced was peripheral blood. This receptor was identified in a human donor in a cohort sampled during active COVID-19. The CDR3 spells CASSEAGRSSGANVLTF. CDR3 coding DNA: TGTGCCAGCAGTGAAGCGGGGAGGTCCTCTGGGGCCAACGTCCTGACTTTC.